One and the same sample provided the 26 T cell receptor beta chains below, sequenced in a study of T cell responses to AZD1222 COVID-19 vaccine. The repertoire was sequenced with immunoSEQ multiplex PCR; TCRdb's copy has only in-frame clones and lacks some. The profile shows some 150,000 clones, roughly 86% of them singletons. The starting material was peripheral blood, obtained 28 days after the second dose of the MenACWY control vaccine. The receptors here all came from an adult who received the MenACWY meningococcal vaccine as a control.

The genes are TRBV7-2 and TRBJ2-7; tentatively, D is TRBD2 (6 bases). The V end lost 5 bases, the J end lost 3 bases, and 8 bases lay between the germline ends. Germline V gene lookup returns CDR1 SGHTA and CDR2 FQGNSA. The CDR3 length is 12 residues. In DNA form, the CDR3 reads TGTGCCAGCAGCCGTAGCGGCTACGAGCAGTACTTC. Protein: CASSRSGYEQYF.

The chain employs TRBV6-6 and TRBJ1-2; D is uncertain. This CDR3 has 12 residues. Trimming took off 7 bases at V and 4 bases at J, with 10 bases between the two ends. Germline lookup yields CDR1 MNHNY and CDR2 SVGAGI (reference sequence). The CDR3 reads CASTSSLYGYTF. DNA for the CDR3: TGTGCCAGCACAAGTTCCCTCTATGGCTACACCTTC.

V is TRBV2 and J is TRBJ2-2, with TRBD2 matching over 10 bases. In germline, CDR1 is SNHLY, CDR2 FYNNEI. With 4 bases clipped from V and 6 bases from J, the junction kept 5 bases outside the gene matches. This CDR3 has 15 amino acids. DNA of the CDR3: TGTGCCAGCAGTGTGCCTAGCGGGAGATCCGGGGAGCTGTTTTTT. Its translation: CASSVPSGRSGELFF.

The rearrangement uses TRBV5-1 and TRBJ2-2; unclear D gene. Trimming pared 3 bases from V and 0 bases from J, leaving 12 bases between. The germline V gene encodes CDR1 SGHRS and CDR2 YFSETQ. CDR3 length: 16 residues. CDR3 protein: CASSSSTQSNTGELFF. In nucleotides, the CDR3 is TGCGCCAGCAGCTCTTCGACTCAATCGAACACCGGGGAGCTGTTTTTT.

Note on this clone: An end of the junction does not agree with germline; a read error may underlie this. Other nucleotide sequences in the sample specify the same CDR3. The J gene is TRBJ1-2, the V gene TRBV14; D remains unclear. This CDR3 is built from 13 residues. Germline V gene data show CDR1 as SGHDN and CDR2 as FVKESK. Here the CDR3 reads CASSQGDGYGYTF. In DNA, the CDR3 is TGCGCCAGCAGCCAAGGAGACGGGTATGGCTACACCTTC.

The J gene is TRBJ2-1, the V gene TRBV4-1; 9 bases match TRBD2. The CDR3 extends over 18 amino acids. The germline CDR1 and CDR2 sequences are MGHRA and YSYEKL. V lost 2 bases to trimming and J lost 8 bases; unmatched junction nucleotides: 16. This CDR3 is CASSQQLISGSRAYEQFF. The CDR3 nucleotides are TGCGCCAGCAGCCAACAATTGATTAGCGGGAGTAGGGCCTATGAGCAGTTCTTC.

CDR3 loop: CASSVGLTDTQYF. CDR3 bases: TGTGCCAGCAGCGTAGGATTGACAGATACGCAGTATTTT. The rearrangement joins TRBV9 to TRBJ2-3; D is undetermined. The CDR3 has 13 residues. V shed 0 bases and J shed 3 bases, with 5 bases lying between them. Looked up from germline, CDR1 is SGDLS and CDR2 is YYNGEE.

Points on this clone: Distinct nucleotide sequences in the sample also encode this CDR3. The chain is built from TRBV29-1 and TRBJ2-3, with no clear D. Germline-derived CDR1 and CDR2 are SQVTM and ANQGSEA. Trimming left V 2 bases short and J 1 base short, with 4 bases between. CDR3 length: 12 amino acids. The CDR3 reads CSVERGTDTQYF. CDR3 coding DNA: TGCAGCGTTGAAAGAGGCACAGATACGCAGTATTTT.

The chain couples TRBV10-3 to TRBJ2-7; D is perhaps TRBD2 (6 bases). V was trimmed by 3 bases and J by 5 bases, leaving 14 bases between them. The CDR3 totals 14 residues. Germline CDR1 is ENHRY and CDR2 is SYGVKD. The CDR3 protein is CAISEGGEGDEQYF. CDR3 DNA sequence: TGTGCCATCAGTGAAGGAGGGGAAGGCGACGAGCAGTACTTC.

This chain connects TRBV11-3 to TRBJ2-7; 7 bases are a match to TRBD2. CDR3 length equals 13 residues. Trimming cost V 3 bases and J 3 bases; bases outside gene matches: 2. From germline, CDR1 is SGHNT and CDR2 YENEEA. CDR3 nucleotides: TGTGCCAGCAGCTTCGGCGGGGGCTACGAGCAGTACTTC. This translates into CASSFGGGYEQYF.

The chain uses TRBV5-1 and TRBJ1-1; TRBD1 matches at 7 bases. The V gene end was trimmed by 5 bases and the J gene end by 2 bases; junction bases not matched to a gene: 3. This CDR3 region has 13 residues. Germline CDR1 is SGHRS and CDR2 is YFSETQ. CDR3 region: CASRGQINTEAFF. The DNA of the CDR3 is TGCGCCAGCAGGGGACAGATAAACACTGAAGCTTTCTTT.

The chain has TRBV7-9 and TRBJ2-3; D ambiguous. The germline V and J ends were trimmed by 5 bases and 6 bases, with 12 bases remaining between them. Germline lookup yields CDR1 SEHNR and CDR2 FQNEAQ (reference sequence). CDR3 length: 13 amino acids. CDR3 in DNA: TGTGCCAGCAGCAAGGACCTTTGGGATACGCAGTATTTT. Translating it yields CASSKDLWDTQYF.

V usage is TRBV7-8 and J usage is TRBJ1-3; D is unresolved. CDR1 and CDR2 from the germline V gene are SGHVS and FQNEAQ. The V end was cut by 3 bases, the J end by 0 bases, with 9 bases between. The CDR3 covers 15 residues. The CDR3, as DNA: TGTGCCAGCAGCTTCAAACTTAGCTCTGGAAACACCATATATTTT. Residues: CASSFKLSSGNTIYF. Filled out from reference TRBV7-8 and TRBJ1-3, the complete variable domain reads GAGVSQSPRYKVAKRGQDVALRCDPISGHVSLFWYQQALGQGPEFLTYFQNEAQLDKSGLPSDRFFAERPEGSVSTLKIQRTQQEDSAVYLCASSFKLSSGNTIYFGEGSWLTVV.

J is TRBJ2-7 and V is TRBV7-8, with unresolved D. V was shortened by 2 bases and J by 5 bases, with 10 bases between the two germline ends. The CDR3 totals 13 residues. Per germline, CDR1 SGHVS and CDR2 FQNEAQ. Here the CDR3 reads CASSLYPRDEQYF. CDR3 nucleotide sequence: TGTGCCAGCAGCTTATATCCCCGCGACGAGCAGTACTTC.

The CDR3 is CASSQRHLSASEQYF. The CDR3, as DNA: TGTGCCAGCAGCCAACGACACCTCTCGGCGAGCGAGCAGTACTTC. The J gene is TRBJ2-7, the V gene TRBV4-2; D is unresolved. The CDR3 runs to 15 residues. Germline assignment: CDR1 LGHNA and CDR2 YNFKEQ. The V end was cut by 2 bases, the J end by 6 bases, with 17 bases between.

This clone occurred once. The J gene is TRBJ2-7, the V gene TRBV4-2; 11 bases agree with TRBD2. With 0 bases clipped from V and 2 bases from J, the junction kept 3 bases outside the gene matches. The length of the CDR3 is 16 residues. CDR1 and CDR2 (germline): LGHNA, YNFKEQ. The CDR3 loop is CASSQELAGVTYEQYF. The CDR3 DNA sequence: TGTGCCAGCAGCCAAGAACTAGCGGGGGTTACCTACGAGCAGTACTTC.

The chain links TRBV28 to TRBJ1-5, with 9 positions matching TRBD1. CDR3 length: 17 amino acids. Germline V gene lookup returns CDR1 MDHEN and CDR2 SYDVKM. Trimming at V came to 4 bases and at J to 2 bases, leaving 9 bases not matched to a gene. The CDR3 sequence is CASSSPGQGLGNQPQHF. CDR3 coding DNA: TGTGCCAGCAGTTCACCGGGACAGGGTCTAGGCAATCAGCCCCAGCATTTT.

The chain uses TRBV6-5 and TRBJ2-3; D gene unclear. The V gene's germline CDR1 is MNHEY and CDR2 SVGAGI. The CDR3 spans 14 residues. V lost 0 bases to trimming and J lost 5 bases, with 9 bases between them. For the CDR3, the DNA is TGTGCCAGCAGTTACTCGCGTCTCGGAGATACGCAGTATTTT. Translated: CASSYSRLGDTQYF.

The chain links TRBV7-2 to TRBJ1-3; perhaps TRBD1 as D (5 bases). The V end was cut by 4 bases, the J end by 2 bases, with 9 bases between. There are 14 residues in the CDR3. From germline, CDR1 is SGHTA and CDR2 FQGNSA. CDR3 in amino acids: CASSSPGAGNTIYF. CDR3 in DNA: TGTGCCAGCAGCTCCCCGGGGGCTGGAAACACCATATATTTT.

This rearrangement joins TRBV3-1 (or the pseudogene TRBV3-2) to TRBJ1-2; TRBD1 matches at 12 bases. Unmatched junction bases numbered 3, after V lost 1 base and J lost 3 bases. CDR3 length: 16 amino acids. The germline V gene has CDR1 LGHDT and CDR2 YNNKEL (reference sequence). CDR3 in amino acids: CASSQGGTGGDYGYTF. The DNA for the CDR3 is TGTGCCAGCAGCCAAGGGGGGACAGGGGGCGACTATGGCTACACCTTC.

The chain uses TRBV4-3 and TRBJ1-2; the D is unclear. There are 13 residues in the CDR3. Trimming cost V 1 base and J 5 bases, with 8 bases left between them. Germline V gene data show CDR1 as LGHNA and CDR2 as YSLEER. The CDR3 spells CASSQVGQYGYTF. The CDR3 nucleotides read TGCGCCAGCAGCCAAGTAGGCCAGTATGGCTACACCTTC.

A single count supports this clone. This sequence joins TRBV24-1 and TRBJ2-2; the D gene is possibly TRBD2 (5 bases). The germline V gene encodes CDR1 KGHDR and CDR2 SFDVKD. V lost 0 bases to trimming and J lost 11 bases, with 12 bases between them. This CDR3 contains 14 residues. The CDR3 DNA sequence: TGTGCCACCAGTGATTTGCCCCCGGGGAATGAGCTGTTTTTT. Encoded protein: CATSDLPPGNELFF.

DNA of the CDR3: TGTGCCAGCAGCCTCCCATACGACACTGAAGCTTTCTTT. As protein: CASSLPYDTEAFF. The chain links TRBV5-4 to TRBJ1-1; D not resolved. CDR1 is SGHNT and CDR2 is YYREEE in the germline V gene (reference sequence). V lost 4 bases and J lost 3, with 10 bases in between. The CDR3 runs 13 residues. Complete variable domain (other parts from reference TRBV5-4 and TRBJ1-1): ETGVTQSPTHLIKTRGQQVTLRCSSQSGHNTVSWYQQALGQGPQFIFQYYREEENGRGNFPPRFSGLQFPNYSSELNVNALELDDSALYLCASSLPYDTEAFFGQGTRLTVV.

This sequence joins TRBV5-1 and TRBJ1-5; TRBD1 aligns across 7 bases. Germline values: CDR1 SGHRS, CDR2 YFSETQ. The CDR3 totals 15 residues. V dropped 0 bases and J dropped 4; count of bases not matched to a gene: 4. The CDR3 DNA reads TGCGCCAGCAGCTTGGAAGGGACAGCTAATCAGCCCCAGCATTTT. Protein sequence: CASSLEGTANQPQHF.

The rearrangement joins TRBV5-1 to TRBJ2-1, with a tentative D call TRBD1 (5 bases). CDR1 and CDR2 from the germline V gene are SGHRS and YFSETQ. CDR3 length equals 16 residues. V lost 0 bases to trimming and J lost 0 bases, with 10 bases between them. DNA of the CDR3: TGCGCCAGCAGCTTGGGAAGACAGAGCTCCTACAATGAGCAGTTCTTC. Its protein product is CASSLGRQSSYNEQFF.

This clone was seen a few times. The CDR3, as DNA: TGTGCCAGCAGCGTAGGGGGCTCGCGCGGGAGGGGCACCGGGGAGCTGTTTTTT. Protein product: CASSVGGSRGRGTGELFF. The rearrangement links TRBV9 to TRBJ2-2; TRBD2 matches at 9 bases. The V gene end was trimmed by 0 bases and the J gene end by 4 bases; junction bases not matched to a gene: 10. The germline gives CDR1 SGDLS, CDR2 YYNGEE. CDR3 length: 18 residues.